This T cell receptor beta chain was profiled in a study of human T cells and chemical hapten exposure. Overall study context: Small differences in pooled library volume mainly drove the variation in TCR yields per sample. The study's findings and limits: Unchanged with DPC sensitization were TCRs above 1 in 1000 frequency.

Individual cDNA molecules had unique molecular identifiers attached to them by the library. TCRdb called the 5' RACE reads again in MiXCR, with one record for every CDR3 protein. In the table there are about 140,000 distinct CDR3 sequences, roughly 4.1% of which are singletons. Trimming removed 2 bases from V and 2 bases from J, with 6 bases in between. The CDR3 covers 13 residues. The germline V gene encodes CDR1 SGHRS and CDR2 YFSETQ. Total RNA was isolated from whole blood that had not been fractionated. As concerns this clonotype: Its specificity is not known.

The chain uses TRBV5-1 and TRBJ2-3; D unresolved. The sequence derives from a female donor in good health. The CDR3 DNA sequence: TGCGCCAGCAGCTTTGAGCACACAGATACGCAGTATTTT. Translated, it gives CASSFEHTDTQYF.